This TCR beta chain was profiled in a study of cytomegalovirus exposure and HLA in healthy donors. Across the whole study: Falling in the Caucasian-associated ancestry cluster were 80% to 90% of under 450 genotyped donors.

Primers: 60 Vbeta forward and 13 Jbeta reverse. Measured with immunoSEQ multiplex PCR; TCRdb has only the in-frame clones, and not every one. This table has about 150,000 clones, roughly 78% appearing once. The V and J ends lost 0 bases and 7 bases, in that order; junction bases with no gene match: 6. Germline assignment: CDR1 KGHSH and CDR2 LQKENI. The CDR3 length is 16 residues. Study-wide results and limits: TCR beta V segments were, for the most part, productive about 87% or about 30% of the time in an earlier analysis. A cluster of highly shared sequence variants was likely a sequencing artifact. Per a later analysis, roughly 17,000 TCR beta sequences showed association with HLA alleles at 0.05 false discovery rate.

Concerning this clone: Antigen specificity is unknown.

The chain combines TRBV18 with TRBJ2-1; 10 bases map to TRBD1. Sequencing used PBMCs. This clonotype was obtained from a woman in her fifties or sixties in good health and CMV-seropositive. The CDR3 sequence is CASSPPVTGGKNEQFF. Written as DNA, the CDR3 is TGTGCCAGCTCACCACCAGTGACAGGGGGCAAAAATGAGCAGTTCTTC.